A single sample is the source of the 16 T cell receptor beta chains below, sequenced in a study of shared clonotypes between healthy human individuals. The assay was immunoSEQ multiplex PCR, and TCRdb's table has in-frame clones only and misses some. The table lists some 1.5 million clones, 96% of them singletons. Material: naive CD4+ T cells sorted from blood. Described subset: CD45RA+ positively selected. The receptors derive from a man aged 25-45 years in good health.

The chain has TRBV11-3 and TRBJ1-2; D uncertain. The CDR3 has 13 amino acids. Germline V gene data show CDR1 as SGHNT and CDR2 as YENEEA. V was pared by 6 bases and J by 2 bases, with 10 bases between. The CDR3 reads CASSREGNYGYTF. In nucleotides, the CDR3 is TGTGCCAGCAGTCGGGAAGGAAACTATGGCTACACCTTC.

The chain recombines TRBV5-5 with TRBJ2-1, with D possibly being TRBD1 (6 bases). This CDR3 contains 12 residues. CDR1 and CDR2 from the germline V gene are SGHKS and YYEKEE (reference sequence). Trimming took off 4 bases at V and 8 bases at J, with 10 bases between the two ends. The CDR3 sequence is CASSADSHEQFF. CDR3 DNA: TGTGCCAGCAGCGCGGACAGCCATGAGCAGTTCTTC.

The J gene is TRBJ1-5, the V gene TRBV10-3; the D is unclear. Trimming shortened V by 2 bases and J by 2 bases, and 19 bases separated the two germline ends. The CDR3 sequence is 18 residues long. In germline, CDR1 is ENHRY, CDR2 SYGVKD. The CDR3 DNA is TGTGCCATCAGTGAGCTGTTTCAGTTTGGAGCGGGCAATCAGCCCCAGCATTTT. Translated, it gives CAISELFQFGAGNQPQHF.

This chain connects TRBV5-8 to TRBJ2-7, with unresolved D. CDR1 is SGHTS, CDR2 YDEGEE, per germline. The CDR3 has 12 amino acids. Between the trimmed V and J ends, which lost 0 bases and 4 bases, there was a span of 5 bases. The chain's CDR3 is CASSLVSYEQYF. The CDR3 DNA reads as TGTGCCAGCAGCTTGGTCAGTTACGAGCAGTACTTC.

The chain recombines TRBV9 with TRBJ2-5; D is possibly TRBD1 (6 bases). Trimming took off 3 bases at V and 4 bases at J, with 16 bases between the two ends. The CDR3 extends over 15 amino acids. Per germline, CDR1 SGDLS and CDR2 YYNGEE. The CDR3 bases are TGTGCCAGCAGCGAACAGGGAAGGGCTTCAGAGACCCAGTACTTC. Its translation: CASSEQGRASETQYF.

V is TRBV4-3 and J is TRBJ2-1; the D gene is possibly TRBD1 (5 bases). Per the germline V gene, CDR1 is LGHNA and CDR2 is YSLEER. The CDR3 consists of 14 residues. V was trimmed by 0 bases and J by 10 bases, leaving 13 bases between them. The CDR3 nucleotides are TGCGCCAGCAGCCAAGATCCCCAGGGCCCCGAGCAGTTCTTC. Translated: CASSQDPQGPEQFF.

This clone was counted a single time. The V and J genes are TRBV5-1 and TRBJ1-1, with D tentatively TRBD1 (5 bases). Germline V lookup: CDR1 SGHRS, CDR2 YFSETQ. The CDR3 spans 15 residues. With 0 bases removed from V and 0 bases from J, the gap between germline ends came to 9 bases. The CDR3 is CASSLDGHLNTEAFF. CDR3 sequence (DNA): TGCGCCAGCAGCTTGGACGGACACCTGAACACTGAAGCTTTCTTT.

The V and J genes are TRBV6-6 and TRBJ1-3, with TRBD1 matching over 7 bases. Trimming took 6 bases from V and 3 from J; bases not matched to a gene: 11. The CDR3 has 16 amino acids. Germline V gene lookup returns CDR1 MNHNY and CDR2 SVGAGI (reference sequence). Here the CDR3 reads CASSLDRANVGNTIYF. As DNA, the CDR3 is TGTGCCAGCAGCCTTGACAGGGCTAACGTTGGAAACACCATATATTTT.

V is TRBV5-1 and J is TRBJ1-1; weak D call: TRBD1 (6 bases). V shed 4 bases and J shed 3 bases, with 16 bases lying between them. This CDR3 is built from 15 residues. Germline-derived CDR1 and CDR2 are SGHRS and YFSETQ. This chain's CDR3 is CASSRGAIGDTEAFF. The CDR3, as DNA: TGCGCCAGCAGCAGGGGGGCGATTGGTGACACTGAAGCTTTCTTT.

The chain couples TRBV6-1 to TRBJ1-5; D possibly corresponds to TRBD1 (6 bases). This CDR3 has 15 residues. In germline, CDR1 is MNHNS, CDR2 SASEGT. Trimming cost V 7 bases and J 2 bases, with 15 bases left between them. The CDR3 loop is CASTSGGAGNQPQHF. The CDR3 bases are TGTGCCAGCACTTCCGGGGGGGCTGGCAATCAGCCCCAGCATTTT.

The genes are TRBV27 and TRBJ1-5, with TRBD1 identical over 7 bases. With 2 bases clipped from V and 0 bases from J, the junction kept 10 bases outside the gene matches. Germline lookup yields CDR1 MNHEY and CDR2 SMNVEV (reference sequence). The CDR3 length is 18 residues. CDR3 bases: TGTGCCAGCAGTTTAGGGGGACAGCCGGGTTATAGCAATCAGCCCCAGCATTTT. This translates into CASSLGGQPGYSNQPQHF.

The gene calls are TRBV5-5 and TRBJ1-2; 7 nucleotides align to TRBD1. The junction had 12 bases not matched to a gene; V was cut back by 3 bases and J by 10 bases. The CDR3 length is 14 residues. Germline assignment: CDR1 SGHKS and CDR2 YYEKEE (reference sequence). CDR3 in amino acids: CASSSLILTGDYTF. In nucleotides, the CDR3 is TGTGCCAGCAGCTCCTTAATACTAACAGGGGACTACACCTTC.

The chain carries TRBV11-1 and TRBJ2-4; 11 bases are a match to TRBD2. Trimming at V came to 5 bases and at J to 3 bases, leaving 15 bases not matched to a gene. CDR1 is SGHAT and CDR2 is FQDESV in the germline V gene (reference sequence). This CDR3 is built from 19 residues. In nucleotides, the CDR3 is TGTGCCAGCAGCCGAAGTGGGACTAGCGGAGCCCCGGACAAAAACATTCAGTACTTC. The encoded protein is CASSRSGTSGAPDKNIQYF.

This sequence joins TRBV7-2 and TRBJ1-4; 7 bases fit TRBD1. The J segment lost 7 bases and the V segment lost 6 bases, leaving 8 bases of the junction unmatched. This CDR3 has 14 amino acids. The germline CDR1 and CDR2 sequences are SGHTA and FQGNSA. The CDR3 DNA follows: TGTGCCAGCAGGGGGACAGCCGGCGGTGAAAAACTGTTTTTT. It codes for CASRGTAGGEKLFF.

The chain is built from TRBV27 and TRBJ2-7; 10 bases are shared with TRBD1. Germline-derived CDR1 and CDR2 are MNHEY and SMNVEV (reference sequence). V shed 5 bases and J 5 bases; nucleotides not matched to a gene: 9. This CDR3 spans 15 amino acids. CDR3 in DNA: TGTGCCAGCAGTATCCTCCGGGACAGGGGCCACGAGCAGTACTTC. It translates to CASSILRDRGHEQYF.

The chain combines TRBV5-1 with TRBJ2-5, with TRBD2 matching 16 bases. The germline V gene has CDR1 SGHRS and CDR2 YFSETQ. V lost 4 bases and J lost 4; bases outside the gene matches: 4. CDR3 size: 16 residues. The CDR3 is CASSGTSGRGRETQYF. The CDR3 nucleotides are TGCGCCAGCAGCGGGACTAGCGGGAGGGGACGAGAGACCCAGTACTTC.